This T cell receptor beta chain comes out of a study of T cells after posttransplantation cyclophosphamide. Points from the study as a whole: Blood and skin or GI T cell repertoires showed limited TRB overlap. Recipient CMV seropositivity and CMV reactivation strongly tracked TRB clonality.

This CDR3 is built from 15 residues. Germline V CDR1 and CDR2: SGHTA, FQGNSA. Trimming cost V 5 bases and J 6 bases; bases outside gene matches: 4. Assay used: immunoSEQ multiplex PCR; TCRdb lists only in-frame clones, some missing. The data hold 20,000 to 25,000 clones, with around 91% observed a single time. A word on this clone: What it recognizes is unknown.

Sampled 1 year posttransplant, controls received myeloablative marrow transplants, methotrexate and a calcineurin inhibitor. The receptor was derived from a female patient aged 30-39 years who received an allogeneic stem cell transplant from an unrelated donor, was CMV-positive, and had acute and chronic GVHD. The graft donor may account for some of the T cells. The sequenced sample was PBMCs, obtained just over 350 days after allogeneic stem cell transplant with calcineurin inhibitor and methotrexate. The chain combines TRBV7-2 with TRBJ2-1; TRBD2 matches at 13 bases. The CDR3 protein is CASSLGLAGVNEQFF. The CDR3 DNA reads TGTGCCAGCAGCCTCGGACTAGCGGGAGTCAATGAGCAGTTCTTC.